The 19 T cell receptor beta chains below were found in one sample sequenced in a study of T-cell reconstitution after alpha-beta-depleted transplantation in children. The authors prepared the TCRbeta library with unique molecular identifiers. TCRdb used MiXCR to reprocess the PCR reads, holding one entry per CDR3 protein. The table shows about 980,000 distinct CDR3 sequences, with 25% to 30% occurring only once. Sequenced here: PBMCs, mostly from graft donor cells, sampled 360 days after TCRalphabeta/CD19-depleted stem cell transplant. The receptors stem from a boy less than two years old who had a stem cell transplant for SCID, so the T cells may come from the graft donor.

This clonotype is labeled medium-sized. CDR3 in amino acids: CASSYLRGVTDTQYF. The CDR3 DNA sequence: TGTGCCAGCAGCTATCTGAGGGGGGTCACAGATACGCAGTATTTT. V is TRBV5-8 and J is TRBJ2-3, with D perhaps matching TRBD1 or TRBD2 (6 bases each). Germline-derived CDR1 and CDR2 are SGHTS and YDEGEE. The V gene lost 3 bases and the J gene lost 2 bases, with 13 bases spanning the gap. The CDR3 is 15 residues long.

This clonotype was found a few times. CDR3 nucleotide sequence: TGTGCCAGCGGGACTAGCGGCTACCAAGAGACCCAGTACTTC. Protein: CASGTSGYQETQYF. This sequence joins TRBV3-1 and TRBJ2-5; 11 nucleotides line up with TRBD2. The length of the CDR3 is 14 residues. The germline V gene encodes CDR1 LGHDT and CDR2 YNNKEL (reference sequence). Germline trimming cut 8 bases from V and 0 bases from J; bases unmatched to any gene: 2.

The chain uses TRBV6-2 or TRBV6-3 and TRBJ2-4, with 7 bases lining up with TRBD1. The CDR3 spans 14 residues. V lost 6 bases and J lost 7; bases outside the gene matches: 9. CDR1 is MNHEY and CDR2 is SVGEGT in the germline V gene. The DNA for the CDR3 is TGTGCCAGCAGCCCCAGGGGGTTGGTGAACATTCAGTACTTC. Translation gives CASSPRGLVNIQYF.

This clonotype was seen only a few times. The chain couples TRBV12-3 or TRBV12-4 to TRBJ2-5; 11 bases map to TRBD2. The CDR3 is 14 amino acids. With 2 bases clipped from V and 7 bases from J, the junction kept 3 bases outside the gene matches. The CDR3 DNA follows: TGTGCCAGCAGTTTAAAGCTAGCGGGGGGGACCCAGTACTTC. It is translated as CASSLKLAGGTQYF.

This chain connects TRBV5-1 to TRBJ1-1, with 11 nucleotides matching TRBD1. CDR3 size: 14 residues. After removal of 4 bases from V and 4 bases from J, the junction contained 3 bases not matched to a gene. Germline assignment: CDR1 SGHRS and CDR2 YFSETQ. The CDR3 region is CASSGQGAPTEAFF. The DNA of the CDR3 is TGCGCCAGCAGCGGACAGGGGGCGCCCACTGAAGCTTTCTTT.

This rearrangement joins TRBV7-9 to TRBJ1-1; no clear D. CDR3 size: 17 residues. V shed 0 bases and J shed 2 bases, with 16 bases lying between them. The V gene's germline CDR1 is SEHNR and CDR2 FQNEAQ (reference sequence). The CDR3 protein is CASSLAGYRDGNTEAFF. DNA for the CDR3: TGTGCCAGCAGCTTAGCGGGATACAGAGACGGTAACACTGAAGCTTTCTTT. The whole variable domain, remainder taken from reference TRBV7-9 and TRBJ1-1, is DTGVSQNPRHKITKRGQNVTFRCDPISEHNRLYWYRQTLGQGPEFLTYFQNEAQLEKSRLLSDRFSAERPKGSFSTLEIQRTEQGDSAMYLCASSLAGYRDGNTEAFFGQGTRLTVV.

This clonotype has just a few counts. CDR3 residues: CASSPPLEMYTGELFF. The CDR3 nucleotides read TGTGCCAGCAGCCCCCCGCTAGAAATGTACACCGGGGAGCTGTTTTTT. V is TRBV5-6 and J is TRBJ2-2; D call uncertain. This CDR3 has 16 amino acids. The germline V gene encodes CDR1 SGHDT and CDR2 YYEEEE. The V end lost 4 bases, the J end lost 3 bases, and 16 bases lay between the germline ends.

This chain uses TRBV2 with TRBJ1-1; D possibly corresponds to TRBD1 (5 bases). The length of the CDR3 is 16 residues. Germline loops: CDR1 SNHLY, CDR2 FYNNEI. Trimming pared 8 bases from V and 5 bases from J, leaving 24 bases between. CDR3 sequence reads: CASQGVRTQGGTEAFF. The CDR3, as DNA: TGTGCCAGCCAAGGGGTTAGAACCCAGGGTGGGACTGAAGCTTTCTTT.

This chain links TRBV20-1 with TRBJ2-3; D is unclear. The CDR3 loop spans 12 amino acids. The germline V and J ends were trimmed by 5 bases and 2 bases, with 8 bases remaining between them. Germline V lookup: CDR1 DFQATT, CDR2 SNEGSKA (reference sequence). The CDR3 spells CSAASHTDTQYF. DNA for the CDR3: TGCAGTGCTGCGAGCCACACAGATACGCAGTATTTT.

This chain joins TRBV5-1 and TRBJ2-2, with D maybe TRBD2 (6 bases). The CDR3 is 15 amino acids. The V gene lost 4 bases and the J gene lost 6 bases, with 16 bases spanning the gap. The germline V gene encodes CDR1 SGHRS and CDR2 YFSETQ. CDR3 protein: CASSQPGTSAGELFF. The CDR3 DNA reads TGCGCCAGCAGCCAGCCCGGGACTTCGGCCGGGGAGCTGTTTTTT.

This clonotype came up many times. J is TRBJ2-2 and V is TRBV4-1; TRBD1 might be the D (5 bases). Trimming cost V 5 bases and J 1 base, with 11 bases left between them. Looked up from germline, CDR1 is MGHRA and CDR2 is YSYEKL. CDR3 length: 15 residues. The CDR3 DNA is TGCGCCAGCAGCGCTAGGGGTCAGAACACCGGGGAGCTGTTTTTT. Protein: CASSARGQNTGELFF.

V and J are TRBV12-3 or TRBV12-4 and TRBJ1-2; D is unresolved. The V end was cut by 3 bases, the J end by 7 bases, with 9 bases between. This CDR3 comprises 12 residues. The CDR3: CASSFRVRGYTF. In nucleotides, the CDR3 is TGTGCCAGCAGTTTTAGGGTGCGTGGCTACACCTTC.

The chain joins TRBV20-1 to TRBJ1-2, with D possibly matching TRBD1 (5 bases). This CDR3 contains 15 residues. V was shortened by 3 bases and J by 4 bases, with 18 bases between the two germline ends. Germline V gene data show CDR1 as DFQATT and CDR2 as SNEGSKA (reference sequence). The CDR3 here is CSARPWGSQLYGYTF. DNA of the CDR3: TGCAGTGCTAGGCCGTGGGGGTCCCAACTCTATGGCTACACCTTC.

The chain employs TRBV7-8 and TRBJ2-4; possibly TRBD2 for D (6 bases). CDR1 SGHVS and CDR2 FQNEAQ come from the germline V gene. Trimming removed 1 base at V and 0 bases at J, with 13 bases between. The CDR3 sequence is 17 residues long. CDR3 region: CASSLGGVPGAKNIQYF. CDR3 DNA: TGTGCCAGCAGCTTAGGGGGGGTGCCGGGAGCCAAAAACATTCAGTACTTC.

In this sample, this clonotype turned up many times. This rearrangement joins TRBV5-1 to TRBJ2-4; D gene unclear. The CDR3 contains 13 residues. V lost 0 bases and J 6 bases, leaving 7 bases between the germline ends. Germline CDR1 and CDR2: SGHRS and YFSETQ. CDR3 in DNA: TGCGCCAGCAGCTTGGAGAACCTAAACATTCAGTACTTC. Its translation: CASSLENLNIQYF.

This clonotype occurred a few times. The rearrangement uses TRBV10-3 and TRBJ2-3; the D is unclear. Germline V gene sequence: CDR1 ENHRY, CDR2 SYGVKD. V lost 2 bases and J 8 bases, leaving 5 bases between the germline ends. This CDR3 comprises 11 residues. CDR3 nucleotides: TGTGCCATCAGTGAGATCGGTACGCAGTATTTT. Its translation: CAISEIGTQYF.

The rearrangement uses TRBV2 and TRBJ1-2; D gene unclear. The germline CDR1 and CDR2 sequences are SNHLY and FYNNEI. This CDR3 has 11 amino acids. Trimming removed 6 bases from V and 3 bases from J, with 5 bases in between. CDR3 sequence (DNA): TGTGCCAGCAGATCGGACTATGGCTACACCTTC. This codes for CASRSDYGYTF. Full variable domain (remainder filled in from reference TRBV2 and TRBJ1-2): EPEVTQTPSHQVTQMGQEVILRCVPISNHLYFYWYRQILGQKVEFLVSFYNNEISEKSEIFDDQFSVERPDGSNFTLKIRSTKLEDSAMYFCASRSDYGYTFGSGTRLTVV.

This clonotype was seen more than once but under ten times. The V gene is TRBV5-5, the J gene TRBJ2-7; 11 positions agree with TRBD2. Germline values: CDR1 SGHKS, CDR2 YYEKEE (reference sequence). The V segment lost 1 base and the J segment 5 bases; nucleotides outside the gene matches: 8. The CDR3 has 16 residues. CDR3 coding DNA: TGTGCCAGCAGCTTGCCCCGACTAGCGGGGAGGAACGAGCAGTACTTC. Translating gives CASSLPRLAGRNEQYF.

This clonotype has ten or more counts. This sequence joins TRBV5-8 and TRBJ2-3; D is possibly TRBD1 or TRBD2 (5 bases each). CDR1 and CDR2 (germline): SGHTS, YDEGEE. The CDR3 is 16 amino acids. The ends were cut back, 3 bases at V and 0 bases at J, with 14 bases in the middle. CDR3 DNA: TGTGCCAGCAGCTCGACGGGACGGATAAGCACAGATACGCAGTATTTT. It translates to CASSSTGRISTDTQYF.